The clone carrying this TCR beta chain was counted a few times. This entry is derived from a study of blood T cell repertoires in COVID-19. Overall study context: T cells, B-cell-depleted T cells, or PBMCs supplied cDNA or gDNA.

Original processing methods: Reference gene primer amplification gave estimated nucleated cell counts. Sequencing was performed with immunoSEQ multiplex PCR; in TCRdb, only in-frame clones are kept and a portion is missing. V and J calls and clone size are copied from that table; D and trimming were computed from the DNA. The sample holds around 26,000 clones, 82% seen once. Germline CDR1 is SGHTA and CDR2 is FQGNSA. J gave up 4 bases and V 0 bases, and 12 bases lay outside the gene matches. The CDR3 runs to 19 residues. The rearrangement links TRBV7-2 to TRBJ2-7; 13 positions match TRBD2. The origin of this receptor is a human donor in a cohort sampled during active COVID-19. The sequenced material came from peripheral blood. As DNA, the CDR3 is TGTGCCAGCAGCTTAGCCTCATCTACTAGCGGGGGGGCCATATACGAGCAGTACTTC. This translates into CASSLASSTSGGAIYEQYF.